The sequence of this T cell receptor (beta chain) was determined in a study of blood T cell repertoires in COVID-19. Study at large: T cells, B-cell-depleted T cells, or PBMCs provided the cDNA or gDNA that served as material.

As processed by the authors: Cell counts per sample came from amplifying reference gene primers. Data came from immunoSEQ multiplex PCR; TCRdb stores just in-frame clones and leaves some out. V, J and clone size were drawn from that table, and D and trimming were deduced from the DNA. The sample lists about 73,000 clones; about four fifths were seen once. Sequenced sample: peripheral blood. The sequence was obtained from a woman aged 55-69 years with acute or convalescent COVID-19.

CDR3 nucleotide sequence: TGCAGCGTTGAGAAGAGCATGAACACTGAAGCTTTCTTT. Translation gives CSVEKSMNTEAFF. This chain connects TRBV29-1 to TRBJ1-1; D call uncertain. V was trimmed by 3 bases and J by 0 bases, leaving 8 bases between them. Germline lookup yields CDR1 SQVTM and CDR2 ANQGSEA. The CDR3 contains 13 residues.